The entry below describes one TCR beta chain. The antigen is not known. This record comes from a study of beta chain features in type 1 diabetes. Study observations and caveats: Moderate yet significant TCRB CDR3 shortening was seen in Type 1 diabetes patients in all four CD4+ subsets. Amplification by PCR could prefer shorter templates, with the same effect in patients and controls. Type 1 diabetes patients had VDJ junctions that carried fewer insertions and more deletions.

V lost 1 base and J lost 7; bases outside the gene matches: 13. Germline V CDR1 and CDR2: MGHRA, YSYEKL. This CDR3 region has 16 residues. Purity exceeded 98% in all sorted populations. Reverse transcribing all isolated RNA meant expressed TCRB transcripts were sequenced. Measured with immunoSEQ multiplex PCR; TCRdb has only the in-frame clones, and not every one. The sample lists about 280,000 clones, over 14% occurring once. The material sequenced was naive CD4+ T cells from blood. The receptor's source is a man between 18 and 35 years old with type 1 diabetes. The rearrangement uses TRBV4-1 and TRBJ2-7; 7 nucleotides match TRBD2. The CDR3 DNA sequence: TGCGCCAGCAGCCAAGGCCCCGGGACTACCCTCCGGGAGCAGTACTTC. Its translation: CASSQGPGTTLREQYF.